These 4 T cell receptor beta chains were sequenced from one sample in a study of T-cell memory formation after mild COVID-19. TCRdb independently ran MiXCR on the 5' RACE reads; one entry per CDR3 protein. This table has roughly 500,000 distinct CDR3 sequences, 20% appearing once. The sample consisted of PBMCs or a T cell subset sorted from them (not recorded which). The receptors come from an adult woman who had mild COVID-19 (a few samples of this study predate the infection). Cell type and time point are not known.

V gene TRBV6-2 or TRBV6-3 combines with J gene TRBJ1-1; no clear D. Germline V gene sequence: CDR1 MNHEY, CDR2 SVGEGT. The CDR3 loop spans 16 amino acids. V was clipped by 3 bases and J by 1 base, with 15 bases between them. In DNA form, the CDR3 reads TGTGCCAGCAGTTATTCCTTGGGCACCAGGAACACTGAAGCTTTCTTT. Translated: CASSYSLGTRNTEAFF.

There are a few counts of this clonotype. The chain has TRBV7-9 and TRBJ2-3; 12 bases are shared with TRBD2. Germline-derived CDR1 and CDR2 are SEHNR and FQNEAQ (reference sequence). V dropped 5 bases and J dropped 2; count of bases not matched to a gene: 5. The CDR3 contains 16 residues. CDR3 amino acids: CASSRTSGEITDTQYF. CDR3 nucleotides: TGTGCCAGCAGCCGGACTAGCGGGGAAATCACAGATACGCAGTATTTT.

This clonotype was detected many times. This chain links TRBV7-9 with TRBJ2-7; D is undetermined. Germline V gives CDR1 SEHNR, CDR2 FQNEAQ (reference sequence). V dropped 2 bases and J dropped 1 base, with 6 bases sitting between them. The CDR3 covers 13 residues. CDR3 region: CASSLHGSYEQYF. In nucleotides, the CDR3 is TGTGCCAGCAGCTTACACGGATCCTACGAGCAGTACTTC.

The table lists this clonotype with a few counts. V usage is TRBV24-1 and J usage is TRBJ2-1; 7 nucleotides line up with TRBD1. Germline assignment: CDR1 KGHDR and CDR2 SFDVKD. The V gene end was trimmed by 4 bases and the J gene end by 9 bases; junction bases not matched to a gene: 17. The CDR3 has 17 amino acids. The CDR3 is CATSDPPTAKGAIEQFF. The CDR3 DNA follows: TGTGCCACCAGTGACCCCCCTACAGCCAAGGGGGCTATTGAGCAGTTCTTC.